The 16 T cell receptor beta chains given below trace back to one sample, sequenced in a study of T-cell reconstitution after alpha-beta-depleted transplantation in children (dated by TCRdb to 2016 to 2017). The library relied on PCR. Sequencing was performed on an Illumina HiSeq 2500. TCR libraries were prepared with molecular barcoding, using unique molecular identifiers to normalize TCRbeta repertoire quantification. TCRdb redid the processing of the public reads, applying fastp at Q25 and MiXCR, and retained in-frame beta chains. One record per CDR3 amino acid sequence lists the most common genes and DNA. This sample gives fewer than 700,000 distinct CDR3 sequences in total; roughly 13% of them show up just once. The top ten hold roughly 2.3% of the sample. According to the study, the label for this sample's treatment or condition signals: allogeneic hematopoietic cell transplantation with graft depleted of TCRalphabeta T cells and CD19 B cells.

Here the sequenced sample was PBMCs, mostly from graft donor cells, taken 360 days after TCRalphabeta/CD19-depleted stem cell transplant. These receptors were collected from a male patient between 5 and 17 years old who had a stem cell transplant for acute myeloid leukemia, so the T cells may come from the graft donor.

Only a few counts were recorded for this clonotype. This chain uses TRBV4-3 with TRBJ2-7; 7 bases are a match to TRBD1. This CDR3 has 15 amino acids. Germline lookup yields CDR1 LGHNA and CDR2 YSLEER. J was trimmed by 5 bases and V by 0 bases; bases with no gene match: 7. The CDR3 here is CASSQDPDRINEQYF. Written as DNA, the CDR3 is TGCGCCAGCAGCCAAGACCCGGACAGGATCAACGAGCAGTACTTC.

The chain combines TRBV5-1 with TRBJ2-1, with 16 bases fitting TRBD2. Germline V gene data show CDR1 as SGHRS and CDR2 as YFSETQ. V was pared by 1 base and J by 5 bases, with 6 bases of the junction left unmatched. This CDR3 has 18 residues. Here the CDR3 DNA reads TGCGCCAGCAGCTTGCAGGGACTAGCGGGAGGGCCCCACAATGAGCAGTTCTTC. It encodes CASSLQGLAGGPHNEQFF.

Ten or more counts support this clonotype. V gene TRBV28 combines with J gene TRBJ2-1, with a weak D call TRBD2 (6 bases). The CDR3 runs 16 residues. The V end lost 5 bases, the J end lost 5 bases, and 19 bases lay between the germline ends. Germline V gene lookup returns CDR1 MDHEN and CDR2 SYDVKM. Here the CDR3 DNA reads TGTGCCAGCAGTCTCACTACTAGCATGGTTAACAATGAGCAGTTCTTC. Translated: CASSLTTSMVNNEQFF.

This clonotype was detected a few times. The CDR3 nucleotides are TGTGCCAGCAGTTCAATGCCCTACAATGAGCAGTTCTTC. The encoded protein is CASSSMPYNEQFF. The rearrangement joins TRBV12-3 or TRBV12-4 to TRBJ2-1; no definite D call. Deletions cut 4 bases from V and 2 bases from J, with 6 bases between. This CDR3 is built from 13 residues.

V usage is TRBV5-5 and J usage is TRBJ2-7, with 7 bases fitting TRBD2. Trimming cost V 0 bases and J 2 bases; bases outside gene matches: 5. This CDR3 has 15 amino acids. Germline CDR1 SGHKS, CDR2 YYEKEE (reference sequence). The CDR3, as DNA: TGTGCCAGCAGCTTGGCGAGAGGGAGGGCCTACGAGCAGTACTTC. Translating gives CASSLARGRAYEQYF.

This clonotype was counted a few times. The rearrangement uses TRBV5-1 and TRBJ1-2; D perhaps matches TRBD1 (5 bases). The V end lost 3 bases, the J end lost 4 bases, and 10 bases lay between the germline ends. CDR3 length: 13 amino acids. Germline-derived CDR1 and CDR2 are SGHRS and YFSETQ. The CDR3 is CASSSTDTYGYTF. In DNA, the CDR3 is TGCGCCAGCAGCTCGACAGACACCTATGGCTACACCTTC.

The sample holds many counts of this clonotype. The chain is built from TRBV28 and TRBJ2-1; D is ambiguous. CDR1 MDHEN and CDR2 SYDVKM come from the germline V gene. This CDR3 region has 13 residues. V lost 5 bases and J lost 9, with 14 bases in between. The CDR3 protein is CASSLRSSSEQFF. CDR3 sequence (DNA): TGTGCCAGCAGTCTGCGATCGTCGAGTGAGCAGTTCTTC. Complete variable domain (other parts from reference TRBV28 and TRBJ2-1): DVKVTQSSRYLVKRTGEKVFLECVQDMDHENMFWYRQDPGLGLRLIYFSYDVKMKEKGDIPEGYSVSREKKERFSLILESASTNQTSMYLCASSLRSSSEQFFGPGTRLTVL.

The sample holds a few counts of this clonotype. CDR3 DNA sequence: TGCAGCGTTGAGAGGGAGGGTTTCTACGAGCAGTACTTC. Amino acid sequence: CSVEREGFYEQYF. V usage is TRBV29-1 and J usage is TRBJ2-7; 7 bases fit TRBD2. J gave up 3 bases and V 3 bases, and 5 bases lay outside the gene matches. The germline V gene has CDR1 SQVTM and CDR2 ANQGSEA. The CDR3 has 13 residues.

This sequence joins TRBV28 and TRBJ1-4; D gene unclear. Trimming left V 2 bases short and J 6 bases short, with 4 bases between. This CDR3 comprises 12 residues. Germline CDR1 MDHEN, CDR2 SYDVKM. The CDR3 coding sequence is TGTGCCAGCAGTTTAGTAGATGAAAAACTGTTTTTT. As protein: CASSLVDEKLFF.

This clonotype was counted ten times or more. The chain uses TRBV12-3 or TRBV12-4 and TRBJ2-5, with 10 positions matching TRBD1. The CDR3 is 15 amino acids. V trimming: 6 bases; J trimming: 5 bases; junction bases outside the gene matches: 9. The CDR3 is CASSRGTGVGETQYF. Written as DNA, the CDR3 is TGTGCCAGCAGCCGCGGGACAGGGGTAGGGGAGACCCAGTACTTC.

The sample holds a few counts of this clonotype. This may be a read error: a much more frequent sequence differs by one nucleotide. This chain links TRBV10-3 with TRBJ2-5; D uncertain. In germline, CDR1 is ENHRY, CDR2 SYGVKD. The CDR3 totals 11 residues. Trimming removed 6 bases at V and 1 base at J, with 3 bases between. The CDR3 nucleotides are TGTGCCATCAGGGTCCAAGAGACCCAGTACTTC. Its translation is CAIRVQETQYF.

In its sample, this clonotype was seen a few times. This rearrangement joins TRBV5-1 to TRBJ2-7; 9 nucleotides agree with TRBD2. This CDR3 has 14 amino acids. The J segment lost 3 bases and the V segment lost 5 bases, leaving 6 bases of the junction unmatched. Germline V gene sequence: CDR1 SGHRS, CDR2 YFSETQ. This chain's CDR3 is CASRLAGRDYEQYF. In DNA, the CDR3 is TGCGCCAGCAGGCTAGCGGGAAGGGACTACGAGCAGTACTTC.

As concerns this clonotype: Given the absence of the conserved phenylalanine or tryptophan at the CDR3 end, a read error is likely. The chain recombines TRBV5-1 with TRBJ2-1; D perhaps matches TRBD2 (6 bases). Trimming removed 2 bases at V and 0 bases at J, with 9 bases between. This CDR3 has 15 residues. CDR1 is SGHRS, CDR2 YFSETQ, per germline. The DNA of the CDR3 is TGCGCCAGCAGCTTCCGGGAGAGCTCCTACAATGAGCAGTTCTCC. Translated, it gives CASSFRESSYNEQFS.

This chain connects TRBV19 to TRBJ2-7, with D unclear. The CDR3 contains 13 residues. V was shortened by 0 bases and J by 2 bases, with 5 bases between the two germline ends. The V gene's germline CDR1 is LNHDA and CDR2 SQIVND (reference sequence). CDR3 amino acids: CASSIDSAYEQYF. CDR3 coding DNA: TGTGCCAGTAGTATAGATTCCGCCTACGAGCAGTACTTC.

This clonotype was seen only a few times. The chain combines TRBV24-1 with TRBJ2-2, with a possible D match to TRBD1 (6 bases). V lost 4 bases and J lost 1, with 18 bases in between. CDR1 and CDR2 from the germline V gene are KGHDR and SFDVKD. CDR3 length equals 18 residues. The CDR3: CATSDYFPTGRNTGELFF. The CDR3 nucleotides read TGTGCCACCAGTGACTACTTCCCTACAGGGAGGAACACCGGGGAGCTGTTTTTT.

This clonotype was picked up many times. V and J are TRBV12-3 or TRBV12-4 and TRBJ1-1; unclear D gene. Trimming stripped 4 bases from V and 1 base from J, with 4 bases between. This CDR3 comprises 12 residues. CDR3 amino acids: CASSWGNTEAFF. The CDR3 DNA follows: TGTGCCAGCAGTTGGGGGAACACTGAAGCTTTCTTT.